The 16 T cell receptor beta chains below come from one sample, sequenced in a study of shared clonotypes between healthy human individuals. TCRdb's copy holds only in-frame clones and misses some; the assay was immunoSEQ multiplex PCR. In the table there are around 500,000 clones, around 79% of which are singletons. The sample consisted of PBMCs. The receptor set was obtained from a woman between 35 and 50 years old in good health. Some clones in this sample may be carry-over from other donors' samples.

The rearrangement links TRBV5-1 to TRBJ2-7, with D unclear. Per germline, CDR1 SGHRS and CDR2 YFSETQ. The CDR3 runs 12 residues. V was trimmed by 4 bases and J by 4 bases, leaving 9 bases between them. The chain's CDR3 is CASSVDGYEQYF. The CDR3 nucleotides are TGCGCCAGCAGCGTGGACGGGTACGAGCAGTACTTC.

This clone was seen ten or more times. V and J are TRBV6-6 and TRBJ2-1; 7 bases map to TRBD1. Germline CDR1 MNHNY, CDR2 SVGAGI (reference sequence). The CDR3 runs to 14 residues. Trimming at V came to 0 bases and at J to 9 bases, leaving 5 bases not matched to a gene. CDR3 nucleotides: TGTGCCAGCAGTTACTCGCGACAGGGCAGTGAGCAGTTCTTC. This codes for CASSYSRQGSEQFF.

V usage is TRBV4-3 and J usage is TRBJ2-3; weak D call: TRBD2 (5 bases). Trimming pared 0 bases from V and 4 bases from J, leaving 14 bases between. This CDR3 has 16 residues. The germline CDR1 and CDR2 sequences are LGHNA and YSLEER. CDR3 in amino acids: CASSQDSGFIADTQYF. CDR3 nucleotides: TGCGCCAGCAGCCAAGATTCGGGGTTTATCGCAGATACGCAGTATTTT.

This chain connects TRBV5-4 to TRBJ2-6; 11 bases map to TRBD1. CDR1 is SGHNT and CDR2 is YYREEE in the germline V gene (reference sequence). V shed 5 bases, J shed 4 bases, and the junction held 8 bases outside the gene matches. This CDR3 contains 17 residues. The CDR3 DNA reads as TGTGCCAGCAGGCCCGGGACAGGGGGTGGAGGGGCCAACGTCCTGACTTTC. This sequence encodes CASRPGTGGGGANVLTF.

This chain joins TRBV28 and TRBJ1-5; no firm D call. Germline loops: CDR1 MDHEN, CDR2 SYDVKM. V was trimmed by 6 bases and J by 3 bases, leaving 6 bases between them. This CDR3 comprises 12 residues. DNA of the CDR3: TGTGCCAGCAGAGAGCCCAATCAGCCCCAGCATTTT. It yields the protein CASREPNQPQHF.

This chain joins TRBV15 and TRBJ2-7; TRBD1 matches 8 bases. The junction had 12 bases not matched to a gene; V was cut back by 8 bases and J by 3 bases. Germline CDR1 and CDR2: LNHNV and YYDKDF (reference sequence). CDR3 length: 15 amino acids. CDR3 residues: CATASPGTGHYEQYF. The DNA of the CDR3 is TGTGCCACCGCCTCCCCCGGGACAGGACACTACGAGCAGTACTTC.

The rearrangement links TRBV5-1 to TRBJ2-1, with 16 positions matching TRBD2. This CDR3 has 16 residues. V lost 4 bases to trimming and J lost 9 bases; unmatched junction nucleotides: 7. Germline CDR1 is SGHRS and CDR2 is YFSETQ. The CDR3 reads CASSEGLAGGTGEQFF. CDR3 nucleotides: TGCGCCAGCAGCGAGGGACTAGCGGGAGGGACCGGTGAGCAGTTCTTC.

This chain joins TRBV30 and TRBJ2-7; tentatively, D is TRBD1 (6 bases). Trimming left V 0 bases short and J 5 bases short, with 14 bases between. This CDR3 has 14 amino acids. The germline V gene encodes CDR1 GTSNPN and CDR2 SVGIG (reference sequence). The CDR3 coding sequence is TGTGCCTGGAGTGTAACCAGGGGTTGGGACGAGCAGTACTTC. Amino acid sequence: CAWSVTRGWDEQYF.

This clone was counted a few times. The rearrangement links TRBV23-1 to TRBJ2-1; D may be TRBD1 or TRBD2 (6 bases each). TRBV23-1 is placed among ORFs of uncertain function. The CDR3 covers 15 residues. Trimming took 8 bases from V and 6 from J, leaving 20 bases between them. The CDR3 protein is CASRKRRGALNEQFF. In DNA, the CDR3 is TGCGCCAGCCGTAAACGTAGGGGGGCCCTCAATGAGCAGTTCTTC.

The genes are TRBV28 and TRBJ2-7; 9 nucleotides line up with TRBD1. CDR1 is MDHEN, CDR2 SYDVKM, per germline. The CDR3 runs to 15 residues. V lost 5 bases to trimming and J lost 0 bases; unmatched junction nucleotides: 5. The CDR3 DNA reads TGTGCCAGCAGTCCCTCGGACAGGGGCTCCTACGAGCAGTACTTC. The encoded protein is CASSPSDRGSYEQYF.

The chain uses TRBV5-6 and TRBJ1-2; D gene uncertain. Trimming cost V 7 bases and J 1 base, with 20 bases left between them. This CDR3 contains 16 residues. Per the germline V gene, CDR1 is SGHDT and CDR2 is YYEEEE. The CDR3 loop reads CASRAAALYYNYGYTF. CDR3 DNA: TGTGCCAGCCGAGCGGCCGCGCTCTACTATAACTATGGCTACACCTTC.

The V and J genes are TRBV5-1 and TRBJ1-1; D call uncertain. V was cut by 3 bases and J by 3 bases, with 9 bases left in between. Germline V gene sequence: CDR1 SGHRS, CDR2 YFSETQ. The CDR3 extends over 13 amino acids. In DNA, the CDR3 is TGCGCCAGCAGCTCCTATGGGGACACTGAAGCTTTCTTT. Amino acid sequence: CASSSYGDTEAFF. Drawing the rest from reference TRBV5-1 and TRBJ1-1, the complete variable domain is KAGVTQTPRYLIKTRGQQVTLSCSPISGHRSVSWYQQTPGQGLQFLFEYFSETQRNKGNFPGRFSGRQFSNSRSEMNVSTLELGDSALYLCASSSYGDTEAFFGQGTRLTVV.

The CDR3 loop is CASSYISYEQYF. The DNA for the CDR3 is TGTGCCAGCAGCTACATCTCCTACGAGCAGTACTTC. The gene calls are TRBV7-9 and TRBJ2-7, with D unresolved. This CDR3 region has 12 residues. Germline assignment: CDR1 SEHNR and CDR2 FQNEAQ (reference sequence). V lost 4 bases and J 0 bases, leaving 4 bases between the germline ends.

For this clone: Other DNA sequences in this sample translate to the same CDR3. The V and J genes are TRBV20-1 and TRBJ2-1, with D unresolved. The CDR3 extends over 11 amino acids. The V gene lost 1 base and the J gene lost 3 bases, with 1 base spanning the gap. Germline V gene sequence: CDR1 DFQATT, CDR2 SNEGSKA (reference sequence). CDR3 protein: CSARVYNEQFF. For the CDR3, the DNA is TGCAGTGCTAGAGTCTACAATGAGCAGTTCTTC.

The chain links TRBV5-1 to TRBJ2-2; D remains ambiguous. Germline assignment: CDR1 SGHRS and CDR2 YFSETQ. The CDR3 consists of 15 residues. Trimming removed 4 bases at V and 6 bases at J, with 16 bases between. For the CDR3, the DNA is TGCGCCAGCAGCCGCGGACCCGCTGGATCCGGGGAGCTGTTTTTT. This sequence encodes CASSRGPAGSGELFF.

This clone has only one observation. The rearrangement links TRBV7-2 to TRBJ2-3; 8 bases map to TRBD2. Germline CDR1 is SGHTA and CDR2 is FQGNSA. V lost 5 bases and J lost 6; bases outside the gene matches: 13. The CDR3 runs to 16 residues. As DNA, the CDR3 is TGTGCCAGCAGCCTAGACTTGGCTAGCGGGTTTGATACGCAGTATTTT. Its protein product is CASSLDLASGFDTQYF.